The T cell receptor beta chain described here comes from a study of T cells after yellow fever vaccination. TCRdb reprocessed the 5' RACE reads via MiXCR and lists one record per CDR3 protein. The sample has roughly 340,000 distinct CDR3 sequences, about 4% seen once. Many counts were recorded for this clonotype. Its antigen is as yet unknown. The V and J ends lost 1 base and 5 bases respectively, with 12 bases between them. This CDR3 is built from 14 residues. CDR1 and CDR2 (germline): LGHNA, YSLEER. Notes on the study in general: Peak timing came faster in the weaker secondary response, day 5 versus 15. The booster saw the reappearance of most primary-vaccination clones (approximately 97% CD4, around 90% CD8).

V usage is TRBV4-3 and J usage is TRBJ2-7; possible D gene TRBD2, 7 bases. The source was PBMCs, collected 5 days after the yellow fever booster vaccination. The clonotype originates from a man aged 18 to 29 who received the YFV17D yellow fever vaccine. The DNA for the CDR3 is TGCGCCAGCAGCCAAGGGCTAGGGGGGGACGAGCAGTACTTC. Protein: CASSQGLGGDEQYF.